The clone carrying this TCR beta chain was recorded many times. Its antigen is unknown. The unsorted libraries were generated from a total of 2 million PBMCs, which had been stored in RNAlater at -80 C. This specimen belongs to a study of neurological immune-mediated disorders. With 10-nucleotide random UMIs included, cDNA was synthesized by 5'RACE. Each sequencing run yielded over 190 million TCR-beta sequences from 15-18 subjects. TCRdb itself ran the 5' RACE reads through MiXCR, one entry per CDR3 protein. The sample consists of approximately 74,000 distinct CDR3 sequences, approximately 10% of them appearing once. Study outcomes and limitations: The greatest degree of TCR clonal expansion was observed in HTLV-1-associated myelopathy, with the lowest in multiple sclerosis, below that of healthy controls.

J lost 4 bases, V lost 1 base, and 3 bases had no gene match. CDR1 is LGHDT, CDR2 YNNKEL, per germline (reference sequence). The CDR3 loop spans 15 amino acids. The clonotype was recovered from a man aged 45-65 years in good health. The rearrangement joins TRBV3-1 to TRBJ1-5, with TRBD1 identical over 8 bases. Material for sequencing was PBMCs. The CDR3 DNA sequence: TGTGCCAGCAGCCAAGGCAGGGGGCGAAATCAGCCCCAGCATTTT. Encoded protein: CASSQGRGRNQPQHF. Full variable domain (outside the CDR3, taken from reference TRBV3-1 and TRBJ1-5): DTAVSQTPKYLVTQMGNDKSIKCEQNLGHDTMYWYKQDSKKFLKIMFSYNNKELIINETVPNRFSPKSPDKAHLNLHINSLELGDSAVYFCASSQGRGRNQPQHFGDGTRLSIL.